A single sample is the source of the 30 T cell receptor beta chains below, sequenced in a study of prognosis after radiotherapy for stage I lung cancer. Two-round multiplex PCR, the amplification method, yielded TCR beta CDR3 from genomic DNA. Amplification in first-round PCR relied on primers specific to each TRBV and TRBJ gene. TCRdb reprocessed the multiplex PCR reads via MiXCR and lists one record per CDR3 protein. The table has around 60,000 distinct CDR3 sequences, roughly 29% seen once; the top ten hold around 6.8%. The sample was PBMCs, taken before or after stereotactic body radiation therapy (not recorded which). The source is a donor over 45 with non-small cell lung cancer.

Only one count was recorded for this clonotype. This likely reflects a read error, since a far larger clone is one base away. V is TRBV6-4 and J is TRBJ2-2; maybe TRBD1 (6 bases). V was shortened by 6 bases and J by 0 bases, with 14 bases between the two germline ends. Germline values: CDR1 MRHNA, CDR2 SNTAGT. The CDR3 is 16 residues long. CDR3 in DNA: TGTGCCAGCAGGAGGCTGGGACATACGAACACCGGGGAGCTGTTTTTT. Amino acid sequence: CASRRLGHTNTGELFF.

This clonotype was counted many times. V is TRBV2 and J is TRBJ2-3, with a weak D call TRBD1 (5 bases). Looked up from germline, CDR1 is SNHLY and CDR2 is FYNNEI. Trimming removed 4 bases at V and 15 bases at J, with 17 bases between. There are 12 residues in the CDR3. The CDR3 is CASSGVVRVQYF. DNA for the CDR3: TGTGCCAGCAGTGGGGTGGTCAGGGTTCAATATTTT.

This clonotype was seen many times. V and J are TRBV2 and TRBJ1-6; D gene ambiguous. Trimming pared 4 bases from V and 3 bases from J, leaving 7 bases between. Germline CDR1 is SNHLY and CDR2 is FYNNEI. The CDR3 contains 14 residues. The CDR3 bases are TGTGCCAGCAGTGGGCAGCACTATAATTCACCCCTCCACTTT. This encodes CASSGQHYNSPLHF.

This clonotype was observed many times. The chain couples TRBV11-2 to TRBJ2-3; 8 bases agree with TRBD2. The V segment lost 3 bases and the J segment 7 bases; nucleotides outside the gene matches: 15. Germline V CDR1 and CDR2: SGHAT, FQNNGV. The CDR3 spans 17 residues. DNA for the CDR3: TGTGCCAGCAGCTTCCCGGGGGGGGGCGACTTAGCTTATACGCAGTATTTT. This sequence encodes CASSFPGGGDLAYTQYF.

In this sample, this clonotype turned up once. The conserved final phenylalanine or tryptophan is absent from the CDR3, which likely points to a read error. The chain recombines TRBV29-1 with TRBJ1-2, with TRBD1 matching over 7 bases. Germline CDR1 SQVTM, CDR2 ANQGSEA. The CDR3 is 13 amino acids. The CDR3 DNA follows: TGCAGCGTTGAGGTTCAGGGGGAGAATGGATACACCTCC. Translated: CSVEVQGENGYTS.

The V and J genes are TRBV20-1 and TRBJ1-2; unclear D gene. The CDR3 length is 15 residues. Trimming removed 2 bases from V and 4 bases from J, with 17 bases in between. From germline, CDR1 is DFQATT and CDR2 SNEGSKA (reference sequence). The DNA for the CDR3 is TGCAGTGCTAGATTACGTTGTCAGCGGGGCTATGGCTACACCTTC. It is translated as CSARLRCQRGYGYTF.

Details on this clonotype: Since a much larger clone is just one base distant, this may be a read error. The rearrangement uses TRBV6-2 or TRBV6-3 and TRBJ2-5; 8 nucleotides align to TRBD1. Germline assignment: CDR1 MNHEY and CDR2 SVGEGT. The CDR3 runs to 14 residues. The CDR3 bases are TGTGCCACCCTGACAGGGGACGTTCGAGGGACCAAGTACTTC. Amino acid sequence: CATLTGDVRGTKYF.

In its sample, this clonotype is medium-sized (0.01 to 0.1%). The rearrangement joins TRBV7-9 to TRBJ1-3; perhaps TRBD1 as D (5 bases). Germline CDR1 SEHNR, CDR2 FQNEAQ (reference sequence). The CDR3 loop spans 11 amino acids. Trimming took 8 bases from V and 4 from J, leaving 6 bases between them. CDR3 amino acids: CASGGGNTIYF. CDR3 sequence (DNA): TGTGCCAGCGGGGGAGGAAACACCATATATTTT.

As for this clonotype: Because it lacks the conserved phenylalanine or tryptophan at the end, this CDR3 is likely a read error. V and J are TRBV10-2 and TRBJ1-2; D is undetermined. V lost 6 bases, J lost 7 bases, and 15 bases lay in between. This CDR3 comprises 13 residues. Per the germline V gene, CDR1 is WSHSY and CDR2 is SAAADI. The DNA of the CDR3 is TGCGCCAGCAGGGACGGGAGTTATTCTGGCTACACCTTA. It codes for CASRDGSYSGYTL.

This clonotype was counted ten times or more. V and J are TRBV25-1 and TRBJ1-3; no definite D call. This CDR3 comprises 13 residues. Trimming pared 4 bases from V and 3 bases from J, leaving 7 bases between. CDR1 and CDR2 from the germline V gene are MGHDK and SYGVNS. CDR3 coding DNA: TGTGCCAGCAGTGGTCCGGGTGGAAACACCATATATTTT. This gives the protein CASSGPGGNTIYF.

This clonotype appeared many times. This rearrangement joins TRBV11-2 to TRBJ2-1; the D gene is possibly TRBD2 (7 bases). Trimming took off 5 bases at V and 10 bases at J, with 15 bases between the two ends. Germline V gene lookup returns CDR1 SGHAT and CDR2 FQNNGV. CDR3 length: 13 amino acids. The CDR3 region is CASSQGGGAEQFF. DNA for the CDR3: TGTGCCAGCAGCCAAGGGGGGGGCGCCGAGCAGTTCTTC.

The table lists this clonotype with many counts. The CDR3 nucleotides read TGTGCCAGCAGTTGGACAGAAGAGACCCAGTACTTC. Its protein product is CASSWTEETQYF. The chain joins TRBV2 to TRBJ2-5; a possible D gene is TRBD1 (6 bases). The CDR3 has 12 residues. V lost 5 bases and J 3 bases, leaving 7 bases between the germline ends. Germline V gives CDR1 SNHLY, CDR2 FYNNEI.

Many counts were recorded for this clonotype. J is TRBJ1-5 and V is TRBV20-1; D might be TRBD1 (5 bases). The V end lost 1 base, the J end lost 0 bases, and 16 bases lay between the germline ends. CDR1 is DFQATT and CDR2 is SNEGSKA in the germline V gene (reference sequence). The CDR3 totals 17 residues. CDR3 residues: CSARGGEGKLSNQPQHF. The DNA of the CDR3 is TGCAGTGCTAGAGGGGGGGAAGGAAAACTTAGCAATCAGCCCCAGCATTTT.

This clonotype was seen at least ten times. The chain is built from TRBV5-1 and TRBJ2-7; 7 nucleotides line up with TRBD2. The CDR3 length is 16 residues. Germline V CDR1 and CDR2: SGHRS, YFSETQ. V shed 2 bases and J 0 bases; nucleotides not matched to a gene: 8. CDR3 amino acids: CASSLGAGISSYEQYF. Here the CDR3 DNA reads TGCGCCAGCAGCTTAGGAGCGGGGATCAGCTCCTACGAGCAGTACTTC. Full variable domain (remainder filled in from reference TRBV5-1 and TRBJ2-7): KAGVTQTPRYLIKTRGQQVTLSCSPISGHRSVSWYQQTPGQGLQFLFEYFSETQRNKGNFPGRFSGRQFSNSRSEMNVSTLELGDSALYLCASSLGAGISSYEQYFGPGTRLTVT.

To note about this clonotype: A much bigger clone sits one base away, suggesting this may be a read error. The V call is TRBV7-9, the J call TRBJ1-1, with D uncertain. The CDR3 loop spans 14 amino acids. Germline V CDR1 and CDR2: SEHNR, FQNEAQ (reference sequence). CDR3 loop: CVSSFQRDNTEAFF. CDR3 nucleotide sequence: TGTGTCAGCAGCTTCCAAAGGGATAACACTGAAGCTTTCTTT.

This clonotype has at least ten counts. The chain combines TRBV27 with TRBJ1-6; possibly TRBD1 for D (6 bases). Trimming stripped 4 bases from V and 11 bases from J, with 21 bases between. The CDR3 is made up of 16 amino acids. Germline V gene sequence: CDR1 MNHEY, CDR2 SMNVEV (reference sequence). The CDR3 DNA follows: TGTGCCAGCAGTTCTTACACAGGGTCCCCTCAGCCACCCCTCCACTTT. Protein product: CASSSYTGSPQPPLHF.

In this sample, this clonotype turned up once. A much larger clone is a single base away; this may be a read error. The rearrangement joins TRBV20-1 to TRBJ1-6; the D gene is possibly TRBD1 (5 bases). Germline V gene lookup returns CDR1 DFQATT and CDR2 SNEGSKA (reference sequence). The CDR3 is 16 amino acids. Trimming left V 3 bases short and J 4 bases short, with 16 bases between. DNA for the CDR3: TGCAGTGCTAGGGGGGATTGTGGGGGTTATAATTCACCCCTCCACTTT. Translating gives CSARGDCGGYNSPLHF.

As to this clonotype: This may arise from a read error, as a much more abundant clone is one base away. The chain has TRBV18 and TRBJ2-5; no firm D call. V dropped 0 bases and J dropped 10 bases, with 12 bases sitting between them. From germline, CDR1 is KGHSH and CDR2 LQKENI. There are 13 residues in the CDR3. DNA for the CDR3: TGTGCCAGCTCACCACCATCTACAGAGGTCCAGTACTTC. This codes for CASSPPSTEVQYF. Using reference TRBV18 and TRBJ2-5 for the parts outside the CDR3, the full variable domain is NAGVMQNPRHLVRRRGQEARLRCSPMKGHSHVYWYRQLPEEGLKFMVYLQKENIIDESGMPKERFSAEFPKEGPSILRIQQVVRGDSAAYFCASSPPSTEVQYFGPGTRLLVL.

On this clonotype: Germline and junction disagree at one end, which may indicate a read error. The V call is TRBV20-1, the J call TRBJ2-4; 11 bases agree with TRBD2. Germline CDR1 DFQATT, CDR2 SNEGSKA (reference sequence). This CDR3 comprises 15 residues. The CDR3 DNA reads TGCAGTGCCCCTAGCGGGGGGAACCCCAAAAACATTCGGTACTTC. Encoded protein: CSAPSGGNPKNIRYF.

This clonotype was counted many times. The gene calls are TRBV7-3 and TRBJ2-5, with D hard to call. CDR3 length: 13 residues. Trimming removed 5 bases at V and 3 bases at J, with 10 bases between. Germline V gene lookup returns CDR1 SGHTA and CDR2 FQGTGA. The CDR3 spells CASSLGPKETQYF. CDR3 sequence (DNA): TGTGCCAGCAGCCTAGGACCAAAAGAGACCCAGTACTTC. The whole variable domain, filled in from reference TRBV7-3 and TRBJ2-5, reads GAGVSQTPSNKVTEKGKYVELRCDPISGHTALYWYRQSLGQGPEFLIYFQGTGAADDSGLPNDRFFAVRPEGSVSTLKIQRTERGDSAVYLCASSLGPKETQYFGPGTRLLVL.

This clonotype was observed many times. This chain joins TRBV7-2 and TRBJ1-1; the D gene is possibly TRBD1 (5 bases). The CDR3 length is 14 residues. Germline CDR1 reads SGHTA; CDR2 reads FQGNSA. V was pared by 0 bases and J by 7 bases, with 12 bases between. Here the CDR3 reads CASSLAVQDLEAFF. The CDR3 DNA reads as TGTGCCAGCAGCTTAGCGGTACAGGACCTTGAAGCTTTCTTT.

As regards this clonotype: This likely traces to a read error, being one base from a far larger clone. CDR3 nucleotides: TGTGCCAGCACCGAACGTGGGGGGCAGAAATATGGCTACACCTTC. It codes for CASTERGGQKYGYTF. The chain carries TRBV6-4 and TRBJ1-2; a possible D gene is TRBD1 (6 bases). With 7 bases removed from V and 5 bases from J, the gap between germline ends came to 20 bases. The CDR3 extends over 15 amino acids. In germline, CDR1 is MRHNA, CDR2 SNTAGT.

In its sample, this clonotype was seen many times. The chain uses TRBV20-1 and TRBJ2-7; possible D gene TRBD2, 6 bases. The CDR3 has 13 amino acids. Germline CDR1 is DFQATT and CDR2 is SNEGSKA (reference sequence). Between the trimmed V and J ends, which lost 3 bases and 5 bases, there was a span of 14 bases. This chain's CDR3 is CSASLITGDEQYF. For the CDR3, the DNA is TGCAGTGCTAGTTTGATTACGGGGGACGAGCAGTACTTC.

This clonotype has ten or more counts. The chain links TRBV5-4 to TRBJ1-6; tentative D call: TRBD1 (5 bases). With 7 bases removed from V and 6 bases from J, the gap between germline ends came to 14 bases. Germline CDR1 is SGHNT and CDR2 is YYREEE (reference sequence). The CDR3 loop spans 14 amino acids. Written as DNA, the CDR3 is TGTGCCAGCCAGTATGGGGGGGGTAATTCACCCCTCCACTTT. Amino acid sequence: CASQYGGGNSPLHF.

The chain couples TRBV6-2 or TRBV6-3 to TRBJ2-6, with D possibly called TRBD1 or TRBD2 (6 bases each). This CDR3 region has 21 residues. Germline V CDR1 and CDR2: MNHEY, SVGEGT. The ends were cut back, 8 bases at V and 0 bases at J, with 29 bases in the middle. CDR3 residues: CASGNRAFACGELSGANVLTF. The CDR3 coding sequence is TGTGCCAGCGGTAACAGGGCCTTTGCGTGCGGGGAGCTCTCTGGGGCCAACGTCCTGACTTTC.

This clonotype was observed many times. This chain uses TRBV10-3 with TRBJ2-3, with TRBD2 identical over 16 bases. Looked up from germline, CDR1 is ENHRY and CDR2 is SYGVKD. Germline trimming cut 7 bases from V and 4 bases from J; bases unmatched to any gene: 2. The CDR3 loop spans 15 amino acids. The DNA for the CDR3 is TGTGCCATCATGGGGACTAGCGGGGGGGCAGATACGCAGTATTTT. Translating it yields CAIMGTSGGADTQYF.

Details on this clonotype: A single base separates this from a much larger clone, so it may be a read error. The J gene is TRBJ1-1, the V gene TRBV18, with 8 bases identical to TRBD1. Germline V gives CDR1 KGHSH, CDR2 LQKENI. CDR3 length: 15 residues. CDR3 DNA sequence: TGTGCCAGCTCACCCGGACAGGGAATGAACACTGAAGCTCTCTTT. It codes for CASSPGQGMNTEALF.

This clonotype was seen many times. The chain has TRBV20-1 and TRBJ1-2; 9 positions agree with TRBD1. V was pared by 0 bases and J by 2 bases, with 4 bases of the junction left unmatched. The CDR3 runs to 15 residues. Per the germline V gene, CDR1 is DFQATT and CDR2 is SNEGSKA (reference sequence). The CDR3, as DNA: TGCAGTGCTAGAGACCTAGGGACAGGGAACTATGGCTACACCTTC. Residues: CSARDLGTGNYGYTF.

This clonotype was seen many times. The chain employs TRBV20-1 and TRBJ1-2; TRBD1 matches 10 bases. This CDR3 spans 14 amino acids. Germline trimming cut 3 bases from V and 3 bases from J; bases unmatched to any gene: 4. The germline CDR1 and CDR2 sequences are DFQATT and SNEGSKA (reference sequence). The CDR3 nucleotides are TGCAGTGCTAGGGACAGGGGGATACACTATGGCTACACCTTC. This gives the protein CSARDRGIHYGYTF.

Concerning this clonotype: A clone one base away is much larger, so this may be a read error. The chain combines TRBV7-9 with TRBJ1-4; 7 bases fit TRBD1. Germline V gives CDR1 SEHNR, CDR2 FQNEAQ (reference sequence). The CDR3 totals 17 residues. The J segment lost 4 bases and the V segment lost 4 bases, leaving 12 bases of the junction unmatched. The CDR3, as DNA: TGTGCCAGCAGCTCGAATACAGGGGCTACAAATAATGAAAAACTGTTTTTT. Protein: CASSSNTGATNNEKLFF.